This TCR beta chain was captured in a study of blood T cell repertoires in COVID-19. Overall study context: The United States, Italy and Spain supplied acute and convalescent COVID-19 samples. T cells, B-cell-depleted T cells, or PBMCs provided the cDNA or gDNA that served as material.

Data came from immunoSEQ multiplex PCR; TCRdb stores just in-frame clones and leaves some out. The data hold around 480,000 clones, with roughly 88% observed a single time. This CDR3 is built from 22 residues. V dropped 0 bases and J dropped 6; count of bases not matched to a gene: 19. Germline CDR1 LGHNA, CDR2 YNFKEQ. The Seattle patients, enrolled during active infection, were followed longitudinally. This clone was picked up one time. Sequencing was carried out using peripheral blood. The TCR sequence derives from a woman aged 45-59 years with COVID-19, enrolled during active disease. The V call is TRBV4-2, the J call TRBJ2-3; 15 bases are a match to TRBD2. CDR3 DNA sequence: TGTGCCAGCAGCCAAGATACAGGGCGGGGACTAGCGGGGGGTCGAGAGGCGGATACGCAGTATTTT. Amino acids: CASSQDTGRGLAGGREADTQYF.